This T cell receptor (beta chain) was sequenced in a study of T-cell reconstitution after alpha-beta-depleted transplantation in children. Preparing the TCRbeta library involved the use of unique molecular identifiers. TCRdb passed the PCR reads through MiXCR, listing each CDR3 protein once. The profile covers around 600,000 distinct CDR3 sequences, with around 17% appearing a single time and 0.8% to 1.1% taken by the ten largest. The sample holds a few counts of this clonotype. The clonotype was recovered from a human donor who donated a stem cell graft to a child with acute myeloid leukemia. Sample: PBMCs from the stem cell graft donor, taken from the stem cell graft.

Here the CDR3 reads CASQLDRVNLNQPQHF. CDR3 nucleotides: TGTGCCAGCCAACTGGACCGGGTGAACCTCAATCAGCCCCAGCATTTT. V and J are TRBV6-2 or TRBV6-3 and TRBJ1-5; D is uncertain. V lost 8 bases to trimming and J lost 3 bases, with 20 bases between them. The germline gives CDR1 MNHEY, CDR2 SVGEGT. The CDR3 extends over 16 amino acids.